This record concerns one TCR beta chain sequence. The data belong to a study of PD-L1 blockade in urothelial cancer. For the study at large: A median blood sample held roughly 150,000 T cells and approximately 83,000 unique TCRs.

CDR3 length: 13 amino acids. V lost 2 bases and J 5 bases, leaving 9 bases between the germline ends. Germline loops: CDR1 SGHAT, CDR2 FQNNGV. Some clones are missing from TCRdb's copy, which holds only in-frame ones; the method was immunoSEQ multiplex PCR. The sample has some 100,000 clones; about 91% are singletons. The source is a woman older than 75 with urothelial cancer. The chain carries TRBV11-2 and TRBJ1-1; no clear D gene. The sequences come from PBMCs, collected around atezolizumab (anti-PD-L1) treatment. The CDR3 spells CASSLYAGTEAFF. CDR3 nucleotide sequence: TGTGCCAGCAGCTTATATGCCGGTACTGAAGCTTTCTTT.